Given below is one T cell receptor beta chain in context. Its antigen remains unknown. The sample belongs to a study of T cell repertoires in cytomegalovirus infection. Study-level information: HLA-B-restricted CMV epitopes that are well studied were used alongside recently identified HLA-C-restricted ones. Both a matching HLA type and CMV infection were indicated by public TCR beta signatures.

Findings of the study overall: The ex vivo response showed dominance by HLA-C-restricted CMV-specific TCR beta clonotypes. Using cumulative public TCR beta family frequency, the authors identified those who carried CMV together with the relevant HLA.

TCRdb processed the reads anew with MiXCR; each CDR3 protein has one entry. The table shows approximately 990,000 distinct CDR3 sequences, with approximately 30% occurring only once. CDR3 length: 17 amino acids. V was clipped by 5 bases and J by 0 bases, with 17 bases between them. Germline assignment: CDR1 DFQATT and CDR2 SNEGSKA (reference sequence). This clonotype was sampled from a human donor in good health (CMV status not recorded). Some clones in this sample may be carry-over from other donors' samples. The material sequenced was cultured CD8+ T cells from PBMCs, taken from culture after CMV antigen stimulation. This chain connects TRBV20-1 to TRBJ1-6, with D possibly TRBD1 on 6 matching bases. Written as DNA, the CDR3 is TGCAGTGCTTCTCCGGGACACCCGAGCTCCTATAATTCACCCCTCCACTTT. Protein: CSASPGHPSSYNSPLHF.